This T cell receptor (beta chain) was captured by sequencing in a study of T cells in Graves' hyperthyroidism and ophthalmopathy. Trimming cost V 5 bases and J 0 bases, with 8 bases left between them. The CDR3 is made up of 14 amino acids. Germline V gene data show CDR1 as SNHLY and CDR2 as FYNNEI. Researchers took RNA transcripts and amplified the TCR beta CDR3 regions from them. Carried out on the TCR CDR3, a first-round RT-PCR used the HTBI primer set. Each CDR3 protein gets one entry after TCRdb re-called the multiplex PCR reads with MiXCR. The sample contains 350,000 to 450,000 distinct CDR3 sequences, roughly 14% of which appear only once. The study, taken as a whole, reports: Most clonotypes that expanded in the thyroid above 0.001 also showed up in blood.

This clonotype was recorded at least ten times. Its antigen remains unidentified. Sequenced sample: blood. The rearrangement joins TRBV2 to TRBJ2-1, with unresolved D. The TCR comes from a woman in her sixties with Graves' hyperthyroidism. The CDR3 loop is CASSNRISYNEQFF. The CDR3 DNA follows: TGTGCCAGCAGTAACAGAATCTCCTACAATGAGCAGTTCTTC.